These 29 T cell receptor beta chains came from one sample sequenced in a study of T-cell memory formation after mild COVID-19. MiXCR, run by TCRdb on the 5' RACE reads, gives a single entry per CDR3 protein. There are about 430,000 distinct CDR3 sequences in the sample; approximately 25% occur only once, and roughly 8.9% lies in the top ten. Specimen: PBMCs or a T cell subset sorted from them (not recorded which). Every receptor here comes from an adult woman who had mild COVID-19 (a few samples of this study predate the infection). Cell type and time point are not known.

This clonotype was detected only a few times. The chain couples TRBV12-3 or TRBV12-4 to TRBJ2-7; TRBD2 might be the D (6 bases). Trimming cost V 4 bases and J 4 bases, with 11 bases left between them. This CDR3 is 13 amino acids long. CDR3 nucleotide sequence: TGTGCCAGCAGTTGGGGACTCAGATACGAGCAGTACTTC. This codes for CASSWGLRYEQYF.

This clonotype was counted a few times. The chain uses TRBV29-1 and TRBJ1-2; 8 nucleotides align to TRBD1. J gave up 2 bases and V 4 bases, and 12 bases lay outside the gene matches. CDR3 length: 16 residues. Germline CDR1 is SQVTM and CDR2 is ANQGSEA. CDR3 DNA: TGCAGCGTTGGGGGGGTTAGGACAGGGAGCAACTATGGCTACACCTTC. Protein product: CSVGGVRTGSNYGYTF.

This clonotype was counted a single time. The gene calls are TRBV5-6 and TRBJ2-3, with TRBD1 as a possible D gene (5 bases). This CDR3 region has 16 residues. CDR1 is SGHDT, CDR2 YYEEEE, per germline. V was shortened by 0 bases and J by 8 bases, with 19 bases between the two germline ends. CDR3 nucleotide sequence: TGTGCCAGCAGCTTGGTCGTTGGCAGGGCTCAAGGTACGCAGTATTTT. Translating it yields CASSLVVGRAQGTQYF. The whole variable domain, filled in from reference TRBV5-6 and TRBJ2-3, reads DAGVTQSPTHLIKTRGQQVTLRCSPKSGHDTVSWYQQALGQGPQFIFQYYEEEERQRGNFPDRFSGHQFPNYSSELNVNALLLGDSALYLCASSLVVGRAQGTQYFGPGTRLTVL.

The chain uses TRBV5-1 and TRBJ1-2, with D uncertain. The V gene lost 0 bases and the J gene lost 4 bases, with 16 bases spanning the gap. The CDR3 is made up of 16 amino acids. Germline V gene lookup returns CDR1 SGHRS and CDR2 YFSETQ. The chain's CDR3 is CASSLGVLDSPYGYTF. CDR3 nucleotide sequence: TGCGCCAGCAGCTTGGGCGTTTTGGATTCGCCCTATGGCTACACCTTC.

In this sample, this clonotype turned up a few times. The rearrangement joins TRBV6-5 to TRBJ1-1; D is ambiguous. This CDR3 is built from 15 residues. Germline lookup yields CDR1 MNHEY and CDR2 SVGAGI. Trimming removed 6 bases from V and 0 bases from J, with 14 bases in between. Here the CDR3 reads CASRASGRMNTEAFF. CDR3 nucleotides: TGTGCCAGCAGGGCCTCTGGGCGGATGAACACTGAAGCTTTCTTT.

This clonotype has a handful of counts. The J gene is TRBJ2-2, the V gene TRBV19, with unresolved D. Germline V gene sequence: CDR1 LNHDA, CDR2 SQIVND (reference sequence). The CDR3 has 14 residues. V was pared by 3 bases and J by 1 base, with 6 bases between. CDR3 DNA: TGTGCCAGTAGTATTTCGCGGAACACCGGGGAGCTGTTTTTT. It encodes CASSISRNTGELFF.

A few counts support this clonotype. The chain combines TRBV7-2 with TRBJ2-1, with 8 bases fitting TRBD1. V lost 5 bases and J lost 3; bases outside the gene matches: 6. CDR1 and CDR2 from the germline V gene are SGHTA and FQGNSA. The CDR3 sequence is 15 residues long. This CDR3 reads CASSLGQGYYNEQFF. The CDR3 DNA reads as TGTGCCAGCAGCCTCGGACAGGGTTACTACAATGAGCAGTTCTTC.

CDR3 DNA sequence: TGTGCCAGCAGCTTCGAGGTTGGGACAGGGAAGTATGGGGAGCTGTTTTTT. The encoded protein is CASSFEVGTGKYGELFF. This chain joins TRBV7-6 and TRBJ2-2; 9 nucleotides align to TRBD1. J lost 8 bases, V lost 3 bases, and 13 bases had no gene match. Germline values: CDR1 SGHVS, CDR2 FNYEAQ. The length of the CDR3 is 17 residues.

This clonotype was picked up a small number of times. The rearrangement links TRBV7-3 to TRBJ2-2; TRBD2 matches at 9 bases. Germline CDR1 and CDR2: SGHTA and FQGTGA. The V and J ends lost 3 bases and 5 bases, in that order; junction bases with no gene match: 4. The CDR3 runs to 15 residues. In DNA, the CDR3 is TGTGCCAGCAGCTTTAGCGGGGGTATTACCGGGGAGCTGTTTTTT. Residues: CASSFSGGITGELFF.

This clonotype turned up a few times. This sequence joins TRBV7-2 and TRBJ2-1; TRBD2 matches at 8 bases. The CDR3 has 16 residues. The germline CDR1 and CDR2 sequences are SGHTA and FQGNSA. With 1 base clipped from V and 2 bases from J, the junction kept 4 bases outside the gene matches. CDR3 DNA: TGTGCCAGCAGCTTAGTTGGCGGGGGGCCCTACAATGAGCAGTTCTTC. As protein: CASSLVGGGPYNEQFF.

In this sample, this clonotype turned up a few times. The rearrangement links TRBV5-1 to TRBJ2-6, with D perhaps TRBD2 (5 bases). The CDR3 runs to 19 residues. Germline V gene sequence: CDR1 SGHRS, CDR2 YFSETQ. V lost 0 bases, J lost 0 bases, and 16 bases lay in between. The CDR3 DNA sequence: TGCGCCAGCAGCTTGGAGAGGGCCGGATTTAGCTCTGGGGCCAACGTCCTGACTTTC. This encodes CASSLERAGFSSGANVLTF.

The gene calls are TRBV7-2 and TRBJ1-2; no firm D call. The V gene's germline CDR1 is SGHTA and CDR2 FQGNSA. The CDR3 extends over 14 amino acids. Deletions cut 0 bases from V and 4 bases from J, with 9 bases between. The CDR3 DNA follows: TGTGCCAGCAGCTTAGCGTCCGGGGTCTATGGCTACACCTTC. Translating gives CASSLASGVYGYTF.

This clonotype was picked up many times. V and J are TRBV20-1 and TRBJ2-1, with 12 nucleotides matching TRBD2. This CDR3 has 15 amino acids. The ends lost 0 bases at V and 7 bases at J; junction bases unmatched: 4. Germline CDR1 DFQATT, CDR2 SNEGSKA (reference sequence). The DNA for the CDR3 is TGCAGTGCTAGAGATGCTAGCGGGAGGGCGAATGAGCAGTTCTTC. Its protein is CSARDASGRANEQFF.

As DNA, the CDR3 is TGTGCCAGCTGCCGGGACGGATCAATCAATCAGCCCCAGCATTTT. This encodes CASCRDGSINQPQHF. V gene TRBV2 combines with J gene TRBJ1-5; D is perhaps TRBD1 (5 bases). V was clipped by 8 bases and J by 3 bases, with 17 bases between them. Germline CDR1 SNHLY, CDR2 FYNNEI. The CDR3 sequence is 15 residues long.

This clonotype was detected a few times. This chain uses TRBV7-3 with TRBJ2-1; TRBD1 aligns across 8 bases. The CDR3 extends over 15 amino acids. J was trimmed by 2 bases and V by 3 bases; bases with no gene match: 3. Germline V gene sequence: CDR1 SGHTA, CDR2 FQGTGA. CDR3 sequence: CASSFDRGAYNEQFF. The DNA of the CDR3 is TGTGCCAGCAGCTTTGACAGGGGTGCCTACAATGAGCAGTTCTTC.

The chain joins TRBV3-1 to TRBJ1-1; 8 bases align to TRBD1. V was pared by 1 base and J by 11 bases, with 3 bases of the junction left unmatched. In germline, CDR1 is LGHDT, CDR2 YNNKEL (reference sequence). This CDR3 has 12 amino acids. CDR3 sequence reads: CASSQGDRKAFF. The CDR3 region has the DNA TGTGCCAGCAGCCAAGGGGACAGGAAGGCTTTCTTT.

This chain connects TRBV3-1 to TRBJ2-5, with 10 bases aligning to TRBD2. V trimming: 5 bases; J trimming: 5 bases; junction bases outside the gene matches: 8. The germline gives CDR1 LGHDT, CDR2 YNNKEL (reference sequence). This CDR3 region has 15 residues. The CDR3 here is CASSKGLARGETQYF. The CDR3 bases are TGTGCCAGCAGCAAGGGACTAGCGAGAGGGGAGACCCAGTACTTC.

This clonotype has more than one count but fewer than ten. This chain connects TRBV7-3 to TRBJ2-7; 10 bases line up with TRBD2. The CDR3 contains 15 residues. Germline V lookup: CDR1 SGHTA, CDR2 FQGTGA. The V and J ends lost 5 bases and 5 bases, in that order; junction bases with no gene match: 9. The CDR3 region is CASSLKAGGADEQYF. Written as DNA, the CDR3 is TGTGCCAGCAGCCTCAAAGCGGGAGGGGCTGACGAGCAGTACTTC.

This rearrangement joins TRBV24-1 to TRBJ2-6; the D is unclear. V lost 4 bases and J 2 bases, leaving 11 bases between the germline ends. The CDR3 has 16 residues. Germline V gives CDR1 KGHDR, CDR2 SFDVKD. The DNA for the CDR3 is TGTGCCACCAGTGACCCGAAGGCTACTGGGGCCAACGTCCTGACTTTC. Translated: CATSDPKATGANVLTF.

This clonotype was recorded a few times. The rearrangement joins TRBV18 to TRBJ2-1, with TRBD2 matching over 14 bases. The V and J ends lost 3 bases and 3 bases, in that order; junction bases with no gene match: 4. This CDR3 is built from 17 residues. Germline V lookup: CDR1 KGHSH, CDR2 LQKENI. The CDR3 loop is CASSPGLAGVGYNEQFF. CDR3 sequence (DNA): TGTGCCAGCTCACCGGGACTAGCGGGAGTAGGCTACAATGAGCAGTTCTTC.

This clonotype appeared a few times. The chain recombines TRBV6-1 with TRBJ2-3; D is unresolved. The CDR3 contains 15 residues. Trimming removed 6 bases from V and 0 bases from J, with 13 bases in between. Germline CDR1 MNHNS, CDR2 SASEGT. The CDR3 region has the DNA TGTGCCAGCAGGTCAAAGGACCTTAGCACAGATACGCAGTATTTT. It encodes CASRSKDLSTDTQYF.

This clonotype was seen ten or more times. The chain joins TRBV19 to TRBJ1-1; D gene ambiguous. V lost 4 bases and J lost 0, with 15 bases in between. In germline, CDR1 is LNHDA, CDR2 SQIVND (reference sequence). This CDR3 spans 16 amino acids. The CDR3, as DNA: TGTGCCAGTAGTAGGGAGAGGGTTGAGTTGAACACTGAAGCTTTCTTT. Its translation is CASSRERVELNTEAFF.

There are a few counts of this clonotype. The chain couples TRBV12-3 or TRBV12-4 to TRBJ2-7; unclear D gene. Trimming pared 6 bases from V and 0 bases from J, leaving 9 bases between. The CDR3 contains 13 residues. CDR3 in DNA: TGTGCCAGCAGCCCCACAGACTCCTACGAGCAGTACTTC. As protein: CASSPTDSYEQYF.

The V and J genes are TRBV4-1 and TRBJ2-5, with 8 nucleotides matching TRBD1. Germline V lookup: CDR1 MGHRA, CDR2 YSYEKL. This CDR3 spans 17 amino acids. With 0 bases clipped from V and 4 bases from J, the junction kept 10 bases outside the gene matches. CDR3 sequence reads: CASSQEGRTGRGETQYF. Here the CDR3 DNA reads TGCGCCAGCAGCCAAGAGGGGCGGACAGGGCGGGGAGAGACCCAGTACTTC.

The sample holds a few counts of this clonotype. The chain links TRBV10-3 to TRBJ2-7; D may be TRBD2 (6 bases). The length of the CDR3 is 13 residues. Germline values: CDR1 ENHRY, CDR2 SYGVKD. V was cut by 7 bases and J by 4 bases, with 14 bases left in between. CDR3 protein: CAIKWDAGYEQYF. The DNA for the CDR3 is TGTGCCATCAAGTGGGACGCGGGGTACGAGCAGTACTTC.

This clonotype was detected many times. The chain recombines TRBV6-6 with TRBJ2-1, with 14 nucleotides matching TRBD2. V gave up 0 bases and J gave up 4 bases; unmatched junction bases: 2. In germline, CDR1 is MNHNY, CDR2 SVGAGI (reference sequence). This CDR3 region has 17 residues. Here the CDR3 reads CASSYSGLAGVYNEQFF. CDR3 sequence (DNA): TGTGCCAGCAGTTACTCGGGACTAGCGGGAGTGTACAATGAGCAGTTCTTC.

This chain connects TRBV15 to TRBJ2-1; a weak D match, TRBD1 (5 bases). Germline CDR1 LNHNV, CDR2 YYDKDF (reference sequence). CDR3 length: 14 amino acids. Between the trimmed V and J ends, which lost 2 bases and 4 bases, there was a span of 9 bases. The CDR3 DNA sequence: TGTGCCACCAGCAGACGACAGACTTACAATGAGCAGTTCTTC. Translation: CATSRRQTYNEQFF.

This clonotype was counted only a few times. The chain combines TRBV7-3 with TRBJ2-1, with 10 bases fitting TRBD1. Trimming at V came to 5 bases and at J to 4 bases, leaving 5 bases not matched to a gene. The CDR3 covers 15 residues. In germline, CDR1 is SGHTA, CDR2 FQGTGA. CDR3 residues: CASSRGQGKYNEQFF. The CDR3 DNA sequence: TGTGCCAGCAGCAGGGGACAGGGGAAGTACAATGAGCAGTTCTTC.

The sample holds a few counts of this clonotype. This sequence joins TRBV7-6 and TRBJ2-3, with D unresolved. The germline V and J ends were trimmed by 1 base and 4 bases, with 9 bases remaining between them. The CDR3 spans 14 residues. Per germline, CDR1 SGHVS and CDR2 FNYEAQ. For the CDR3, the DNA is TGTGCCAGCAGCTTAGGGGTGGAGCCAGATACGCAGTATTTT. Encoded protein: CASSLGVEPDTQYF.